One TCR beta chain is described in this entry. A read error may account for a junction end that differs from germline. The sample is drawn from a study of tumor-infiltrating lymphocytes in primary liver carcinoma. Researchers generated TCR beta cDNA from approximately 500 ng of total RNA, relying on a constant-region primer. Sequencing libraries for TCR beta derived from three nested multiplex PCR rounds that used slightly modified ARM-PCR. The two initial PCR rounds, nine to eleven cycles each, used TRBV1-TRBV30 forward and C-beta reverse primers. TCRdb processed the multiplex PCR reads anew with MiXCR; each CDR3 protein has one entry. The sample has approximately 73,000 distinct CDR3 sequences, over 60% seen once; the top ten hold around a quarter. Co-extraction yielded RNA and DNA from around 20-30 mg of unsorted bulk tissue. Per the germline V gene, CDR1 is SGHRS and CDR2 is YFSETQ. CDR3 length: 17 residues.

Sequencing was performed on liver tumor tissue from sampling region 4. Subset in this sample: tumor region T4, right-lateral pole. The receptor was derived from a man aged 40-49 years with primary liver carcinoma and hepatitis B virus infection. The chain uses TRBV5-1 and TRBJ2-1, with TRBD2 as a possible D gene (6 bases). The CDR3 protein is CASSLVRDSGSYNEQFF. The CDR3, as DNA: TGCGCCAGTAGCTTGGTACGGGACTCCGGCTCCTACAATGAGCAGTTCTTC.